The source of this TCR beta chain is a study of T cell responses to AZD1222 COVID-19 vaccine. Produced via immunoSEQ multiplex PCR; TCRdb's table is partial and in-frame only. The sample carries under 150,000 clones, 85% to 95% recorded once. The CDR3 has 16 residues. Germline trimming cut 3 bases from V and 0 bases from J; bases unmatched to any gene: 4. Germline V gene sequence: CDR1 SGHTA, CDR2 FQGNSA. This chain connects TRBV7-2 to TRBJ2-3, with TRBD2 matching over 9 bases. This material consisted of peripheral blood, taken on day 0 of AZD1222 vaccination. This TCR was sampled from an adult in good health. Here the CDR3 reads CASSFRRGGSTDTQYF. The CDR3 DNA is TGTGCCAGCAGCTTTCGGCGGGGGGGAAGCACAGATACGCAGTATTTT.